Each of the 22 T cell receptor beta chains below was sequenced from the same sample in a study of T cell repertoires in cytomegalovirus infection. Antigen specificity for these receptors is unknown. One entry per CDR3 protein results from TCRdb running MiXCR on the reads. In the table there are a few hundred thousand distinct CDR3 sequences, 35% to 50% of which are singletons. Sample: cultured PBMCs, taken from culture after CMV antigen stimulation. Source of these receptors: a human donor in good health (CMV status not recorded). Some clones in this sample may be carry-over from other donors' samples.

This rearrangement joins TRBV7-2 to TRBJ2-7, with TRBD1 matching 7 bases. The CDR3 loop spans 15 amino acids. The J segment lost 2 bases and the V segment lost 5 bases, leaving 9 bases of the junction unmatched. Germline V CDR1 and CDR2: SGHTA, FQGNSA. CDR3 in DNA: TGTGCCAGCAGCGTTAGGCCGGGACAGACCTACGAGCAGTACTTC. This gives the protein CASSVRPGQTYEQYF.

This rearrangement joins TRBV20-1 to TRBJ1-5; 7 nucleotides match TRBD1. The V gene's germline CDR1 is DFQATT and CDR2 SNEGSKA (reference sequence). The CDR3 runs 14 residues. The V gene end was trimmed by 6 bases and the J gene end by 3 bases; junction bases not matched to a gene: 8. The CDR3 DNA reads as TGCAGTGCCACCCCGGGACAGCCCAATCAGCCCCAGCATTTT. It specifies CSATPGQPNQPQHF.

The CDR3: CASSWDFTDTQYF. The CDR3 nucleotides read TGTGCCAGCAGTTGGGATTTCACAGATACGCAGTATTTT. The chain couples TRBV12-3 or TRBV12-4 to TRBJ2-3; D gene ambiguous. The CDR3 sequence is 13 residues long. Trimming shortened V by 4 bases and J by 2 bases, and 7 bases separated the two germline ends.

In this sample, this clonotype turned up a few times. The chain couples TRBV5-1 to TRBJ2-1, with 8 bases lining up with TRBD2. This CDR3 region has 15 residues. Germline trimming cut 5 bases from V and 6 bases from J; bases unmatched to any gene: 10. Germline values: CDR1 SGHRS, CDR2 YFSETQ. The CDR3 DNA reads as TGCGCCAGCAGATTCCACGGGGGGGCTGCCAATGAGCAGTTCTTC. Its translation: CASRFHGGAANEQFF.

The chain joins TRBV2 to TRBJ2-3; D is perhaps TRBD2 (6 bases). The CDR3 totals 17 residues. Trimming removed 6 bases at V and 1 base at J, with 20 bases between. Germline lookup yields CDR1 SNHLY and CDR2 FYNNEI. CDR3 bases: TGTGCCAGCAGGGAAAACCCTCGGGGGAGACGCACAGATACGCAGTATTTT. Its translation is CASRENPRGRRTDTQYF.

This clonotype came up a few times. V and J are TRBV2 and TRBJ2-5, with D perhaps matching TRBD2 (6 bases). The CDR3 loop spans 14 amino acids. The germline CDR1 and CDR2 sequences are SNHLY and FYNNEI. Trimming stripped 6 bases from V and 0 bases from J, with 11 bases between. The CDR3 DNA reads as TGTGCCAGCAGAGCGGGTTCGTACCAAGAGACCCAGTACTTC. Amino acids: CASRAGSYQETQYF.

The rearrangement uses TRBV7-9 and TRBJ1-4; tentative D call: TRBD1 (5 bases). V lost 7 bases, J lost 5 bases, and 32 bases lay in between. Germline lookup yields CDR1 SEHNR and CDR2 FQNEAQ (reference sequence). This CDR3 contains 20 residues. The CDR3 nucleotides read TGTGCCAGCACCACCCATAGGGCGCAGGGTTGGTTCGGGGACAATGAAAAACTGTTTTTT. Translating it yields CASTTHRAQGWFGDNEKLFF.

The chain combines TRBV19 with TRBJ2-5; D gene unclear. Germline assignment: CDR1 LNHDA and CDR2 SQIVND (reference sequence). Trimming took 5 bases from V and 3 from J, leaving 10 bases between them. The CDR3 is 13 amino acids. In DNA form, the CDR3 reads TGTGCCAGTAGTGCCCACGACGAAGAGACCCAGTACTTC. This encodes CASSAHDEETQYF. Combining the CDR3 with reference TRBV19 and TRBJ2-5 gives the whole variable domain DGGITQSPKYLFRKEGQNVTLSCEQNLNHDAMYWYRQDPGQGLRLIYYSQIVNDFQKGDIAEGYSVSREKKESFPLTVTSAQKNPTAFYLCASSAHDEETQYFGPGTRLLVL.

The chain couples TRBV29-1 to TRBJ2-2; 7 nucleotides agree with TRBD2. Germline CDR1 is SQVTM and CDR2 is ANQGSEA. V lost 5 bases to trimming and J lost 2 bases; unmatched junction nucleotides: 5. The length of the CDR3 is 14 residues. CDR3 bases: TGCAGCGTTCAGCGGGGACTTAACACCGGGGAGCTGTTTTTT. Translated, it gives CSVQRGLNTGELFF.

This chain uses TRBV10-3 with TRBJ2-4, with 9 bases fitting TRBD1. V was clipped by 8 bases and J by 7 bases; unmatched bases: 6. The CDR3 totals 13 residues. Germline loops: CDR1 ENHRY, CDR2 SYGVKD. As DNA, the CDR3 is TGTGCCATCGGAGAGGACAGGGGCAACATTCAGTACTTC. Protein sequence: CAIGEDRGNIQYF.

This chain uses TRBV4-1 with TRBJ2-3; D perhaps matches TRBD2 (5 bases). Germline CDR1 reads MGHRA; CDR2 reads YSYEKL. V was cut by 1 base and J by 5 bases, with 19 bases left in between. The CDR3 loop spans 17 amino acids. CDR3 region: CASSQGKRPGGRDTQYF. In nucleotides, the CDR3 is TGCGCCAGCAGCCAAGGAAAGAGACCTGGAGGCAGAGATACGCAGTATTTT.

This clonotype was seen a few times. The gene calls are TRBV7-2 and TRBJ1-1; a possible D gene is TRBD1 (5 bases). The V and J ends lost 5 bases and 6 bases respectively, with 19 bases between them. Germline V gene data show CDR1 as SGHTA and CDR2 as FQGNSA. The CDR3 loop spans 15 amino acids. CDR3 bases: TGTGCCAGCAGCGCAAACGACGGGGGGAGAGCTGAAGCTTTCTTT. Encoded protein: CASSANDGGRAEAFF.

The chain carries TRBV7-4 and TRBJ2-3, with D perhaps TRBD1 (6 bases). CDR1 and CDR2 (germline): SGHVT, SQSDAQ. This CDR3 is 16 amino acids long. Trimming shortened V by 6 bases and J by 0 bases, and 16 bases separated the two germline ends. CDR3 amino acids: CASRRNRVTSTDTQYF. The CDR3 DNA reads as TGTGCCAGCAGAAGAAACAGGGTCACTAGCACAGATACGCAGTATTTT.

This clonotype occurred a few times. The gene calls are TRBV11-2 and TRBJ2-3, with TRBD2 identical over 10 bases. Germline-derived CDR1 and CDR2 are SGHAT and FQNNGV. The V gene end was trimmed by 5 bases and the J gene end by 2 bases; junction bases not matched to a gene: 4. This CDR3 spans 15 amino acids. The CDR3 sequence is CASSTGLADTDTQYF. DNA of the CDR3: TGTGCCAGCAGCACCGGACTAGCGGACACAGATACGCAGTATTTT. The full variable domain, its missing parts supplied by reference TRBV11-2 and TRBJ2-3, is EAGVAQSPRYKIIEKRQSVAFWCNPISGHATLYWYQQILGQGPKLLIQFQNNGVVDDSQLPKDRFSAERLKGVDSTLKIQPAKLEDSAVYLCASSTGLADTDTQYFGPGTRLTVL.

The rearrangement links TRBV20-1 to TRBJ1-5, with D unclear. The germline CDR1 and CDR2 sequences are DFQATT and SNEGSKA (reference sequence). CDR3 length: 14 amino acids. V lost 3 bases, J lost 0 bases, and 9 bases lay in between. The CDR3 region has the DNA TGCAGTGCTAGTGCCGGCTATAGCAATCAGCCCCAGCATTTT. It translates to CSASAGYSNQPQHF.

The rearrangement links TRBV7-9 to TRBJ1-5; possibly TRBD1 for D (5 bases). V was pared by 5 bases and J by 0 bases, with 14 bases between. Per the germline V gene, CDR1 is SEHNR and CDR2 is FQNEAQ (reference sequence). This CDR3 comprises 16 residues. This CDR3 is CASSAGRLNSNQPQHF. CDR3 DNA sequence: TGTGCCAGCAGCGCGGGACGGCTTAATAGCAATCAGCCCCAGCATTTT.

The J gene is TRBJ2-5, the V gene TRBV12-3 or TRBV12-4, with D maybe TRBD2 (5 bases). This CDR3 contains 14 residues. Trimming left V 6 bases short and J 4 bases short, with 15 bases between. CDR3 nucleotides: TGTGCCAGCAGGAAAACTAGTATCCGAGAGACCCAGTACTTC. This translates into CASRKTSIRETQYF.

This clonotype has only a few counts. This chain connects TRBV12-5 to TRBJ2-1; 10 bases fit TRBD1. After removal of 6 bases from V and 3 bases from J, the junction contained 2 bases not matched to a gene. CDR3 length: 14 residues. Looked up from germline, CDR1 is LGHNT and CDR2 is FRNRAP. The CDR3 nucleotides read TGTGCTAGTGGGGGACAGGGGTTCTACAATGAGCAGTTCTTC. It is translated as CASGGQGFYNEQFF.

The J gene is TRBJ1-5, the V gene TRBV12-3 or TRBV12-4; D perhaps matches TRBD1 (6 bases). The V end lost 3 bases, the J end lost 9 bases, and 21 bases lay between the germline ends. This CDR3 spans 16 amino acids. The CDR3 coding sequence is TGTGCCAGCAGTTTGGCTCGGGGGGCGGTCGGACTGCCCCAGCATTTT. Translated: CASSLARGAVGLPQHF.

This sequence joins TRBV19 and TRBJ2-1; 9 nucleotides match TRBD2. The germline gives CDR1 LNHDA, CDR2 SQIVND (reference sequence). The CDR3 is 17 amino acids. Unmatched junction bases numbered 14, after V lost 7 bases and J lost 4 bases. The CDR3 nucleotides read TGTGCCAGTACTAGACTAGCCGCTAGCGGGGAATACAATGAGCAGTTCTTC. It codes for CASTRLAASGEYNEQFF.

Worth noting for this clonotype: A single base separates this from a much larger clone, so it may be a read error. The chain is built from TRBV7-2 and TRBJ2-3; D is possibly TRBD2 (5 bases). CDR3 length: 13 residues. Germline-derived CDR1 and CDR2 are SGHTA and FQGNSA. V was shortened by 5 bases and J by 4 bases, with 10 bases between the two germline ends. In DNA, the CDR3 is TGTGCCAGCAGCCCTGAGGGCCCAGATACGCAGTATTTT. It codes for CASSPEGPDTQYF.

The J gene is TRBJ1-5, the V gene TRBV20-1, with D maybe TRBD1 (6 bases). Germline V gives CDR1 DFQATT, CDR2 SNEGSKA (reference sequence). The CDR3 has 16 residues. V was pared by 2 bases and J by 1 base, with 15 bases between. CDR3 residues: CSARQGRMVSNQPQHF. CDR3 sequence (DNA): TGCAGTGCTAGACAGGGGAGAATGGTGAGCAATCAGCCCCAGCATTTT.